The 2 T cell receptor beta chains below come from one sample, sequenced in a study of CXCR3-negative and CXCR3-positive naive CD8 T cells (dated by TCRdb to about 2019). The sequencer was a NextSeq 550. The Human TCR Profiling Kit (MiLaboratory) was used to prepare UMI-labeled 5' RACE TRB cDNA libraries. Through TCRdb reprocessing, the reads give one entry per CDR3 protein sequence; DNA is omitted. The sample table gives around 24,000 distinct CDR3 sequences. The ten largest clonotypes hold roughly 3.9% of the sample. Sequencing was performed on naive CXCR3- CD8+ T cells from blood. The cell subset or site label, as the study defines it: CD45RO-CCR7+CD27+CD95- naive CD8+ T cells lacking CXCR3 (TNR3-). These receptor sequences come from a human donor in good health. Some clones in this sample may be carry-over from other donors' samples.

The genes are TRBV10-3 and TRBJ2-1; lacking DNA, the TRBD2 call made by TCRdb goes unchecked. This CDR3 is built from 15 residues. The germline V gene has CDR1 ENHRY and CDR2 SYGVKD. This chain's CDR3 is CAISGLASTYNEQFF.

The chain has TRBV29-1 and TRBJ1-1; TCRdb gives TRBD1 as the D gene, but with no DNA this cannot be confirmed. The length of the CDR3 is 15 residues. The V gene's germline CDR1 is SQVTM and CDR2 ANQGSEA. The CDR3 reads CSVDTAGTPNTEAFF.